The clone carrying this TCR beta chain has a single count. The V gene lost 3 bases and the J gene lost 5 bases, with 15 bases spanning the gap. The CDR3 has 14 amino acids. Germline CDR1 and CDR2: SGHRS and YFSETQ. This sample is part of a study of sequential checkpoint blockade in melanoma. Study overall: Arm A got nivolumab then ipilimumab; arm B the reverse, 1:1.

Treatment specified: randomized to nivolumab then ipilimumab (arm A) or the reverse (arm B). Only in-frame clones appear in the TCRdb table, and some are missing; sequencing was by immunoSEQ multiplex PCR. The table includes 7,000 to 8,500 clones, 50% to 75% detected once. V is TRBV5-1 and J is TRBJ2-7; D is undetermined. This TCR was sampled from a human donor with melanoma. Here the sequenced sample was CD8+ T cells sorted from blood (inferred from file names), taken from a patient given nivolumab and ipilimumab in sequence. In DNA form, the CDR3 reads TGCGCCAGCAGCTCCGGTAACGTTGGAGACGAGCAGTACTTC. Amino acids: CASSSGNVGDEQYF.